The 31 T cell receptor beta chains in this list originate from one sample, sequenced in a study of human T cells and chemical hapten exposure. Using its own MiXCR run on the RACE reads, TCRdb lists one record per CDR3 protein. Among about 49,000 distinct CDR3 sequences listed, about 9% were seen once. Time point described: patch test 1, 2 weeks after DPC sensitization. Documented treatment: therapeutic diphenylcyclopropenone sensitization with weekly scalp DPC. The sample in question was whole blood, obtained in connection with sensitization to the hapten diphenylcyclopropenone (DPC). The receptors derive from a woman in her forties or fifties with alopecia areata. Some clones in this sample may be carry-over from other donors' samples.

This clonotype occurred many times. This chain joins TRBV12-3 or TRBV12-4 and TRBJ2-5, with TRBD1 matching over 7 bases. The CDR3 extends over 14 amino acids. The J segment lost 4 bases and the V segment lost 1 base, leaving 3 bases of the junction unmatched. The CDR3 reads CASSLEGQIETQYF. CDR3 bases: TGTGCCAGCAGTTTAGAGGGACAGATAGAGACCCAGTACTTC.

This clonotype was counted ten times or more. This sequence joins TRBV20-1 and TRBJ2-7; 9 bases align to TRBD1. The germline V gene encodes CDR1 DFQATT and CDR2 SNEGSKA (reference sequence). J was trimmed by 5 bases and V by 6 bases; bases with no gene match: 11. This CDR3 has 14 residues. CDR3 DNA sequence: TGCAGTGCAATAGCCGGGACAGGGAGGGACGAGCAGTACTTC. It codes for CSAIAGTGRDEQYF.

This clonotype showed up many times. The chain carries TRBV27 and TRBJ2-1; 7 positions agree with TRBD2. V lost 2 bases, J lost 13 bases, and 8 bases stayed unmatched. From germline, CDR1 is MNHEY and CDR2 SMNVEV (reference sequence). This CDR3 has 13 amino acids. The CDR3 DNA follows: TGTGCCAGCAGTTTAATCGATCGGGGGGTTCAGTTCTTC. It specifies CASSLIDRGVQFF.

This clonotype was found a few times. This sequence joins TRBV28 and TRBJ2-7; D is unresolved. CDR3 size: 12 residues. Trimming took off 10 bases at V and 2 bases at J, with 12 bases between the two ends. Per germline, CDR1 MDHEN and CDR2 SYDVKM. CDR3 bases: TGTGCCACCGCGACCGCTGCCTACGAGCAGTACTTC. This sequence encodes CATATAAYEQYF.

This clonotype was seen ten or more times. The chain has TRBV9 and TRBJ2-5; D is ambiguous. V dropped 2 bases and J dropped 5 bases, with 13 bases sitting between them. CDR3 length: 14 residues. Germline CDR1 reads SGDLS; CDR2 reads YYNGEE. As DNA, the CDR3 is TGTGCCAGCAGCGTCGAACCCGCCGGGGAGACCCAGTACTTC. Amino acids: CASSVEPAGETQYF.

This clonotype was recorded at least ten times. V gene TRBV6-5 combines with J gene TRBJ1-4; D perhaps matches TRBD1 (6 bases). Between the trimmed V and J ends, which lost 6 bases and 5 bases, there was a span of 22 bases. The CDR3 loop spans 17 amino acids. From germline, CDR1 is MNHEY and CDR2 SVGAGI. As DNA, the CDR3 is TGTGCCAGCAGCCCTGGTACGGGGGCAGGGATAAATGAAAAACTGTTTTTT. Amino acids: CASSPGTGAGINEKLFF.

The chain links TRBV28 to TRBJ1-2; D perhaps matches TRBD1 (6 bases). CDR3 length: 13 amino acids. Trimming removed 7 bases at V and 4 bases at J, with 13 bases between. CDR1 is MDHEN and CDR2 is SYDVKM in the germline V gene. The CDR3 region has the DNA TGTGCCAGCACCGGGGGGCAGGTCTATGGCTACACCTTC. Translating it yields CASTGGQVYGYTF.

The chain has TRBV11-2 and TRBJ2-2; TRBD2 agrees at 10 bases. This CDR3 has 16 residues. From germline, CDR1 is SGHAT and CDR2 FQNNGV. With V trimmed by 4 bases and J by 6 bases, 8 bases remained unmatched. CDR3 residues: CASSSTWGTSAGELFF. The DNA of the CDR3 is TGTGCCAGCAGCTCAACCTGGGGGACTAGCGCCGGGGAGCTGTTTTTT.

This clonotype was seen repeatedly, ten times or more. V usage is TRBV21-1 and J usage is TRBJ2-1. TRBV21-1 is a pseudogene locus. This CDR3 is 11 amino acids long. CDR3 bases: TGTGCCAGCAGCAATCGGGATGAGCAGTTCTTC. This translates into CASSNRDEQFF.

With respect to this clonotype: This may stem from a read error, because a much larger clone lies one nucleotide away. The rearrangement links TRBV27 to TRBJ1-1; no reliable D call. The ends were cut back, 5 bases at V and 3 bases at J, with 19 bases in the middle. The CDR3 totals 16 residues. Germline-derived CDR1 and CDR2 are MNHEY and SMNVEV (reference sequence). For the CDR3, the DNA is TGTGCCAGCAGTCCGGGATTGATTTGGGGTGACACTGAAGCTTTCTTT. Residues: CASSPGLIWGDTEAFF.

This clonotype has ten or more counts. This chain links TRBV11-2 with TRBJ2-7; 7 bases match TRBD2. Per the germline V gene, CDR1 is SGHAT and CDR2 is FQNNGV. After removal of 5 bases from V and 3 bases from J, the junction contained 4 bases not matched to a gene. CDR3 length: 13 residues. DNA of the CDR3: TGTGCCAGCAGCCCCAGCGGGAACTACGAGCAGTACTTC. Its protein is CASSPSGNYEQYF.

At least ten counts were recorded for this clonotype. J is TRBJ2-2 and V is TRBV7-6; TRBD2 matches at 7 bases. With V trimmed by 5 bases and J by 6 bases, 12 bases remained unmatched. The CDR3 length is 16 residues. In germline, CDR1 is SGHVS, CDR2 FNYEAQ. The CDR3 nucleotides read TGTGCCAGCAGCCCTACCGGATTCGCGGGAGCCGGGGAGCTGTTTTTT. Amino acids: CASSPTGFAGAGELFF.

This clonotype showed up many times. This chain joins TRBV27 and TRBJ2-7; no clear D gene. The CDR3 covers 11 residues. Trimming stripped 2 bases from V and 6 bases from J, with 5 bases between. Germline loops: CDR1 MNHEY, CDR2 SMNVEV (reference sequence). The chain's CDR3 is CASSLGVEQYF. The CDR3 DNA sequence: TGTGCCAGCAGTTTAGGGGTCGAGCAGTACTTC.

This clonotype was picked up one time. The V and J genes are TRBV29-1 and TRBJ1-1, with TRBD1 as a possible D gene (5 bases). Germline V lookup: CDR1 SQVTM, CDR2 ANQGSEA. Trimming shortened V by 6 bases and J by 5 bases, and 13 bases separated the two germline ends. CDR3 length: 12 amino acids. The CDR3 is CSVGRDGTEAFF. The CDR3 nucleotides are TGCAGCGTCGGGAGGGACGGAACTGAAGCTTTCTTT.

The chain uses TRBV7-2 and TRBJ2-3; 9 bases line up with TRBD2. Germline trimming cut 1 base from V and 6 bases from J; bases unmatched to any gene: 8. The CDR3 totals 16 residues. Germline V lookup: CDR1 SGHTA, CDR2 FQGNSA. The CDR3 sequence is CASSLGGGRARDTQYF. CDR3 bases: TGTGCCAGCAGCTTAGGTGGCGGGAGGGCCAGGGATACGCAGTATTTT.

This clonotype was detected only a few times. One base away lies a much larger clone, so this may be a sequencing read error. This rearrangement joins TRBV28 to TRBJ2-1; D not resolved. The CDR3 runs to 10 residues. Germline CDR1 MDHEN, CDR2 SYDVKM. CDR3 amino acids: CTSSYNEQFF. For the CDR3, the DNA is TGTACCAGCAGTTACAATGAGCAGTTCTTC.

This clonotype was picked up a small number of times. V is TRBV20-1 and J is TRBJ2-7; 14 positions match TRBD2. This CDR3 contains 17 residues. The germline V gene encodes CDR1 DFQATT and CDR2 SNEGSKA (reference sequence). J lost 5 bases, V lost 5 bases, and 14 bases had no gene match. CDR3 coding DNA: TGCAGTGCTCGTTACCGACTAGCGGGAGGGCACCCGGACGAGCAGTACTTC. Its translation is CSARYRLAGGHPDEQYF.

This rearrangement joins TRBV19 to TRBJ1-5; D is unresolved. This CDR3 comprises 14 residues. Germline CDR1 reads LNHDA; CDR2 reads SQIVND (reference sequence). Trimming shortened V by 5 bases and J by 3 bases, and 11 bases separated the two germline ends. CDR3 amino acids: CASSPRANNQPQHF. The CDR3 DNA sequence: TGTGCCAGTAGTCCGAGAGCGAACAATCAGCCCCAGCATTTT.

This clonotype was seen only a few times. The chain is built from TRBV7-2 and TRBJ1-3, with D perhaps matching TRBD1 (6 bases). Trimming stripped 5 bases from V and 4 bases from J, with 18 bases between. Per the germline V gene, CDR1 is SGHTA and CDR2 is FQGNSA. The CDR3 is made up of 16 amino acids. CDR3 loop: CASSTRGGGQGNTIYF. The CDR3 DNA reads TGTGCCAGCAGCACCCGAGGCGGGGGGCAAGGAAACACCATATATTTT.

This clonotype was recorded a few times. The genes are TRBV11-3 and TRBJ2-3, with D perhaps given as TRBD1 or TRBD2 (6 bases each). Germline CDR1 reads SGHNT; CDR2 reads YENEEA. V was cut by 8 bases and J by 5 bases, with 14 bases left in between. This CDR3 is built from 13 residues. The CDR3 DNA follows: TGTGCCAGCCAAGGGGGGAGTGGAGATACGCAGTATTTT. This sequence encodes CASQGGSGDTQYF.

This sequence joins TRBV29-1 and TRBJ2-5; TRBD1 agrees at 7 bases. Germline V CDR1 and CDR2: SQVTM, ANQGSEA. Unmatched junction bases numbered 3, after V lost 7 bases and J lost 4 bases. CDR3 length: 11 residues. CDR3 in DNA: TGCAGCGGACAGGGTTTAGAGACCCAGTACTTC. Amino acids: CSGQGLETQYF.

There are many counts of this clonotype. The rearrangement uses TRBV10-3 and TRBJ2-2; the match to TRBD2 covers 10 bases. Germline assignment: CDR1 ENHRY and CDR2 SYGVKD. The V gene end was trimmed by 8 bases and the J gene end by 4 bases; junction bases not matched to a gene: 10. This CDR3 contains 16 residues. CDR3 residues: CAIGIAGGLGTGELFF. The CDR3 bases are TGTGCCATCGGGATAGCGGGAGGACTTGGCACCGGGGAGCTGTTTTTT.

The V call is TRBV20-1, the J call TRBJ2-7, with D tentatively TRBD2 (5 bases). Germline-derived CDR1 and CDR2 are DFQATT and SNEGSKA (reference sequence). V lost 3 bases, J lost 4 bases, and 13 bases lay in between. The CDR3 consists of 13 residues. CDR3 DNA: TGCAGTGCTAGCCCTCGGGGTCGGTACGAGCAGTACTTC. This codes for CSASPRGRYEQYF.

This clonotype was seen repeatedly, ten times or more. DNA for the CDR3: TGTGCCAGCAGTCTCAGGGATCTGGACACTGAAGCTTTCTTT. Translation gives CASSLRDLDTEAFF. The chain uses TRBV6-5 and TRBJ1-1; D is perhaps TRBD1 (5 bases). The CDR3 extends over 14 amino acids. CDR1 MNHEY and CDR2 SVGAGI come from the germline V gene. Trimming took 5 bases from V and 3 from J, leaving 13 bases between them.

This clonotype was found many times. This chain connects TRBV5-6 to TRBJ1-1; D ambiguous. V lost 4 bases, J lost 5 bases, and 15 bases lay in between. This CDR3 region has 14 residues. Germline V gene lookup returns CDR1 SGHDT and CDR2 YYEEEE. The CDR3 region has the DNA TGTGCCAGCAGCCGGATGGCCCCCGGGACTGAAGCTTTCTTT. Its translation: CASSRMAPGTEAFF.

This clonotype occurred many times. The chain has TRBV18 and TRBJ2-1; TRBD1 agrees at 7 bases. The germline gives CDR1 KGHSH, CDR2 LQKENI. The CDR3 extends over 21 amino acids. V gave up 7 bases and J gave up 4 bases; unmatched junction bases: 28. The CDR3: CASFPTLPGQTSTNVYNEQFF. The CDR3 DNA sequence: TGTGCCAGCTTCCCAACCTTGCCGGGACAGACAAGCACCAACGTTTACAATGAGCAGTTCTTC.

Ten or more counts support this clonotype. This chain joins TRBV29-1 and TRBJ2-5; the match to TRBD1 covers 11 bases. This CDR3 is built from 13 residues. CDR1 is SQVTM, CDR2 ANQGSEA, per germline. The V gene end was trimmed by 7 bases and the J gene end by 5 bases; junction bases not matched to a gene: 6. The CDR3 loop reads CSAVGQGVETQYF. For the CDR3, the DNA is TGCAGCGCCGTGGGACAGGGGGTCGAGACCCAGTACTTC.

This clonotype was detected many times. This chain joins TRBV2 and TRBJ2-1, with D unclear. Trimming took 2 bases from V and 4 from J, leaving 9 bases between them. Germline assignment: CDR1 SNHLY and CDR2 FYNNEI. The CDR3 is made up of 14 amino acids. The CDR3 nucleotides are TGTGCCAGCAGTGAATTTAGTGGATACAATGAGCAGTTCTTC. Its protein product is CASSEFSGYNEQFF. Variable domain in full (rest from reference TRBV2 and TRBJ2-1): EPEVTQTPSHQVTQMGQEVILRCVPISNHLYFYWYRQILGQKVEFLVSFYNNEISEKSEIFDDQFSVERPDGSNFTLKIRSTKLEDSAMYFCASSEFSGYNEQFFGPGTRLTVL.

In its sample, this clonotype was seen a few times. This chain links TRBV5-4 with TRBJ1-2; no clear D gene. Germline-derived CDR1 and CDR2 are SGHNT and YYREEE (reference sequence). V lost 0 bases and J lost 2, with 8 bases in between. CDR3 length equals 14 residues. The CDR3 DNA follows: TGTGCCAGCAGCTTGGCCTTACAGAACTATGGCTACACCTTC. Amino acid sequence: CASSLALQNYGYTF.

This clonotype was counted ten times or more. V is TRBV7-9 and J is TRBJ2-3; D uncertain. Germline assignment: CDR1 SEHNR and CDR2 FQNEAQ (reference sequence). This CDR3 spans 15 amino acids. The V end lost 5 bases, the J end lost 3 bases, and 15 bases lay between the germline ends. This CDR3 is CASSDTPVGTDTQYF. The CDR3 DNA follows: TGTGCCAGCAGCGACACTCCCGTGGGGACAGATACGCAGTATTTT.

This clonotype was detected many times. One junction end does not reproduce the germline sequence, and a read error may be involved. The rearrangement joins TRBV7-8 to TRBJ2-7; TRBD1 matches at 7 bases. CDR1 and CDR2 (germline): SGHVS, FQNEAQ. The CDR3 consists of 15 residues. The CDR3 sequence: CVSSSLRTGTREQYF. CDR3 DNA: TGTGTCAGCAGCTCCCTGAGGACAGGTACACGCGAGCAGTACTTC.